This TCR beta chain was captured in a study of blood T cell repertoires in COVID-19. Across the study: The United States, Italy and Spain supplied acute and convalescent COVID-19 samples. The cDNA or gDNA used as material had been derived from T cells, B-cell-depleted T cells, or PBMCs.

Germline V gene data show CDR1 as LGHDT and CDR2 as YNNKEL (reference sequence). V gave up 1 base and J gave up 7 bases; unmatched junction bases: 6. The CDR3 length is 15 residues. Authors' analysis steps: Estimated nucleated cell counts came from reference gene primer amplification. The table came from immunoSEQ multiplex PCR; TCRdb's copy has only in-frame clones and leaves some out. V and J calls and clone size come straight from that table; D and trimming were deduced from the DNA. In the table there are fewer than 450,000 clones, 75% to 90% of which are singletons. In Seattle, patients joined the study during active infection and were tracked longitudinally. The table lists this clone with a few counts.

The receptor was isolated from a woman between 50 and 59 years old with COVID-19, enrolled during active disease. The specimen was peripheral blood. The rearrangement links TRBV3-1 (or the pseudogene TRBV3-2) to TRBJ1-5, with 8 bases aligning to TRBD1. CDR3 loop: CASSQGDRGGQPQHF. CDR3 DNA: TGTGCCAGCAGCCAAGGAGACAGGGGTGGCCAGCCCCAGCATTTT.